Each of the 23 T cell receptor beta chains below was sequenced from the same sample in a study of T cell clones after liver transplantation. Only in-frame clones appear in the TCRdb table, and some are missing; sequencing was by immunoSEQ multiplex PCR. Altogether some 20,000 clones are present, 80% to 90% being singletons, with the ten largest covering 10% to 15%. Sample: CD8+ T cells from blood, taken before liver transplant. Every receptor here comes from a human donor who received a liver transplant.

J is TRBJ2-1 and V is TRBV27, with 10 bases matching TRBD2. V was clipped by 8 bases and J by 6 bases; unmatched bases: 10. Looked up from germline, CDR1 is MNHEY and CDR2 is SMNVEV (reference sequence). The CDR3 runs to 15 residues. This chain's CDR3 is CASRVAGGFSNEQFF. CDR3 bases: TGTGCCAGCCGGGTAGCGGGAGGCTTCTCCAATGAGCAGTTCTTC.

The V and J genes are TRBV6-1 and TRBJ1-2; D remains ambiguous. Per germline, CDR1 MNHNS and CDR2 SASEGT. This CDR3 region has 15 residues. The germline V and J ends were trimmed by 6 bases and 4 bases, with 18 bases remaining between them. This chain's CDR3 is CASRVGLGKSYGYTF. The CDR3 nucleotides read TGTGCCAGCAGAGTCGGTTTGGGGAAGTCCTATGGCTACACCTTC.

The V and J genes are TRBV28 and TRBJ2-1; D unresolved. The CDR3 is 15 residues long. Between the trimmed V and J ends, which lost 6 bases and 8 bases, there was a span of 20 bases. Germline lookup yields CDR1 MDHEN and CDR2 SYDVKM. The CDR3, as DNA: TGTGCCAGCAGGGTCCCGCGCCTTACTGGGGATGAGCAGTTCTTC. Its translation: CASRVPRLTGDEQFF.

V is TRBV5-6 and J is TRBJ2-7, with a tentative D call TRBD2 (7 bases). V was trimmed by 5 bases and J by 2 bases, leaving 14 bases between them. The length of the CDR3 is 14 residues. Looked up from germline, CDR1 is SGHDT and CDR2 is YYEEEE. The CDR3, as DNA: TGTGCCAGCAGACACCAGGGGACTACCTACGAGCAGTACTTC. It specifies CASRHQGTTYEQYF.

The chain has TRBV27 and TRBJ2-1, with TRBD2 matching over 7 bases. The CDR3 consists of 15 residues. With 6 bases clipped from V and 2 bases from J, the junction kept 7 bases outside the gene matches. The germline V gene has CDR1 MNHEY and CDR2 SMNVEV (reference sequence). The CDR3: CASRLLADPYNEQFF. The DNA for the CDR3 is TGTGCCAGCAGACTCCTAGCGGATCCCTACAATGAGCAGTTCTTC.

J is TRBJ2-3 and V is TRBV4-1; TRBD2 matches at 11 bases. The V segment lost 5 bases and the J segment 5 bases; nucleotides outside the gene matches: 3. Germline V CDR1 and CDR2: MGHRA, YSYEKL. CDR3 length: 14 residues. The CDR3 spells CASSIAGGIDTQYF. CDR3 bases: TGCGCCAGCAGCATAGCGGGAGGGATAGATACGCAGTATTTT.

The gene calls are TRBV29-1 and TRBJ2-7; TRBD2 matches at 10 bases. Losses at the gene ends were 4 bases for V and 4 bases for J; bases not matched to a gene: 4. This CDR3 is built from 13 residues. The germline CDR1 and CDR2 sequences are SQVTM and ANQGSEA. The CDR3 region has the DNA TGCAGCGTTGGAGCTAGCGGGGGTTACGAGCAGTACTTC. Translation gives CSVGASGGYEQYF.

Comments on this clone: Within the sample, other DNA sequences also encode this same CDR3. The gene calls are TRBV6-5 and TRBJ2-1; 8 bases are shared with TRBD1. CDR1 and CDR2 from the germline V gene are MNHEY and SVGAGI. V was pared by 5 bases and J by 8 bases, with 2 bases of the junction left unmatched. The CDR3 loop spans 12 amino acids. The CDR3 DNA follows: TGTGCCAGCAGTCTACAGGGGGATGAGCAGTTCTTC. Protein sequence: CASSLQGDEQFF.

This chain uses TRBV19 with TRBJ1-2; no clear D. V lost 5 bases to trimming and J lost 0 bases, with 7 bases between them. From germline, CDR1 is LNHDA and CDR2 SQIVND (reference sequence). The CDR3 covers 13 residues. The CDR3 DNA is TGTGCCAGTAGTCCGGGTTCTAACTATGGCTACACCTTC. Its protein is CASSPGSNYGYTF.

This chain joins TRBV9 and TRBJ2-3; D ambiguous. Trimming took 0 bases from V and 0 from J, leaving 8 bases between them. The CDR3 runs to 15 residues. The germline gives CDR1 SGDLS, CDR2 YYNGEE. CDR3 sequence (DNA): TGTGCCAGCAGCGTAGGCCAGGTGAGCACAGATACGCAGTATTTT. Encoded protein: CASSVGQVSTDTQYF.

This clone showed up just once. V is TRBV21-1 and J is TRBJ2-7; the table's D gene call, TRBD2, was not cross checked with the DNA. TRBV21-1 is an annotated pseudogene. The CDR3 covers 14 residues. The CDR3 is CASSKGLVSYEQYF. CDR3 DNA sequence: TGTGCCAGCAGCAAAGGACTAGTTTCCTACGAGCAGTACTTC.

This CDR3 is CASSDRQLRSYNEQFF. The CDR3 nucleotides read TGTGCCAGCAGTGATCGACAGTTACGCTCCTACAATGAGCAGTTCTTC. The gene calls are TRBV6-1 and TRBJ2-1; possibly TRBD1 for D (5 bases). Germline V gene data show CDR1 as MNHNS and CDR2 as SASEGT. The CDR3 extends over 16 amino acids. Trimming took 3 bases from V and 0 from J, leaving 12 bases between them.

This clone was observed a few times. The rearrangement uses TRBV5-6 and TRBJ2-1, with D possibly called TRBD1 or TRBD2 (5 bases each). The CDR3 length is 16 residues. Germline V gene data show CDR1 as SGHDT and CDR2 as YYEEEE. Between the trimmed V and J ends, which lost 6 bases and 0 bases, there was a span of 16 bases. The CDR3, as DNA: TGTGCCAGCACCCCGACGGGGCTCAGCTCCTACAATGAGCAGTTCTTC. The encoded protein is CASTPTGLSSYNEQFF.

The genes are TRBV27 and TRBJ2-1; D unresolved. The V and J ends lost 2 bases and 3 bases respectively, with 8 bases between them. CDR1 is MNHEY, CDR2 SMNVEV, per germline (reference sequence). This CDR3 is built from 14 residues. In DNA form, the CDR3 reads TGTGCCAGCAGTTTACCTCCCAGCTACAATGAGCAGTTCTTC. Translating gives CASSLPPSYNEQFF.

This chain connects TRBV19 to TRBJ1-1; D is uncertain. The CDR3 has 15 amino acids. V lost 3 bases, J lost 1 base, and 12 bases lay in between. Germline V gene data show CDR1 as LNHDA and CDR2 as SQIVND (reference sequence). The DNA for the CDR3 is TGTGCCAGTAGTATCAGCGATCTGGGGAACACTGAAGCTTTCTTT. Its translation is CASSISDLGNTEAFF.

V is TRBV6-1 and J is TRBJ2-6; D is uncertain. The CDR3 extends over 15 amino acids. Germline V gives CDR1 MNHNS, CDR2 SASEGT. Between the trimmed V and J ends, which lost 2 bases and 0 bases, there was a span of 5 bases. This chain's CDR3 is CASSESGSGANVLTF. CDR3 DNA sequence: TGTGCCAGCAGTGAATCGGGCTCTGGGGCCAACGTCCTGACTTTC.

V is TRBV19 and J is TRBJ2-7; 7 nucleotides line up with TRBD1. Germline V CDR1 and CDR2: LNHDA, SQIVND (reference sequence). The CDR3 spans 14 residues. J lost 3 bases, V lost 6 bases, and 8 bases had no gene match. The DNA for the CDR3 is TGTGCCAGTAGCCTCGAGGGGGCTCGCTACGAGCAGTACTTC. It translates to CASSLEGARYEQYF. Full variable domain (missing parts from reference TRBV19 and TRBJ2-7): DGGITQSPKYLFRKEGQNVTLSCEQNLNHDAMYWYRQDPGQGLRLIYYSQIVNDFQKGDIAEGYSVSREKKESFPLTVTSAQKNPTAFYLCASSLEGARYEQYFGPGTRLTVT.

V usage is TRBV5-5 and J usage is TRBJ2-7; 10 bases line up with TRBD1. There are 13 residues in the CDR3. V dropped 9 bases and J dropped 4; count of bases not matched to a gene: 7. In germline, CDR1 is SGHKS, CDR2 YYEKEE (reference sequence). The DNA for the CDR3 is TGTGCCAACGAGAGGGACAGGGGTTACGAGCAGTACTTC. Protein: CANERDRGYEQYF. The variable domain in full, with the rest retrieved from reference TRBV5-5 and TRBJ2-7, is DAGVTQSPTHLIKTRGQQVTLRCSPISGHKSVSWYQQVLGQGPQFIFQYYEKEERGRGNFPDRFSARQFPNYSSELNVNALLLGDSALYLCANERDRGYEQYFGPGTRLTVT.

V gene TRBV28 combines with J gene TRBJ1-2, with D unclear. This CDR3 contains 16 residues. Germline loops: CDR1 MDHEN, CDR2 SYDVKM. V gave up 7 bases and J gave up 3 bases, with 21 bases separating them. The CDR3 DNA follows: TGTGCCAGCACCACTAAGCGGGAGGGAGGGTACTATGGCTACACCTTC. Translating gives CASTTKREGGYYGYTF.

The chain links TRBV27 to TRBJ1-1; the D is unclear. Germline-derived CDR1 and CDR2 are MNHEY and SMNVEV (reference sequence). Deletions cut 1 base from V and 5 bases from J, with 17 bases between. There are 16 residues in the CDR3. The CDR3 spells CASSLYRGIGGTEAFF. The CDR3 bases are TGTGCCAGCAGTTTATACCGGGGTATCGGAGGGACTGAAGCTTTCTTT.

V gene TRBV19 combines with J gene TRBJ2-7; tentatively, D is TRBD2 (5 bases). The length of the CDR3 is 11 residues. Trimming removed 4 bases from V and 4 bases from J, with 5 bases in between. Germline-derived CDR1 and CDR2 are LNHDA and SQIVND (reference sequence). The CDR3 DNA follows: TGTGCCAGTAGTACGGGGTACGAGCAGTACTTC. Its translation: CASSTGYEQYF.

The chain couples TRBV29-1 to TRBJ1-1, with 10 bases aligning to TRBD1. V was pared by 5 bases and J by 6 bases, with 15 bases of the junction left unmatched. The germline V gene encodes CDR1 SQVTM and CDR2 ANQGSEA. The CDR3 is 16 residues long. CDR3 coding DNA: TGCAGCGTTCGAGCAGGAGACAGGGGGCAGGGGCCTGAAGCTTTCTTT. Residues: CSVRAGDRGQGPEAFF.

The chain carries TRBV27 and TRBJ1-2; no clear D. The CDR3 is made up of 15 amino acids. Germline-derived CDR1 and CDR2 are MNHEY and SMNVEV (reference sequence). The V end was cut by 2 bases, the J end by 5 bases, with 15 bases between. CDR3 bases: TGTGCCAGCAGTTTACCGGCCCTGGTGAGGTATGGCTACACCTTC. Its translation is CASSLPALVRYGYTF.